Included here is one T cell receptor beta chain sequence, with context. Antigen: not known. This entry belongs to a study of identical twins. Study-wide points: The presence of invariant MAIT and iNKT cells could partly confound analyses of zero-insertion sequences.

CDR3 size: 14 residues. Losses at the gene ends were 4 bases for V and 9 bases for J; bases not matched to a gene: 6. Germline V gene sequence: CDR1 SGHDN, CDR2 FVKESK. MiXCR, applied by TCRdb to the 5' RACE reads, yields one record per CDR3 protein. Found here are around 450,000 distinct CDR3 sequences, 13% to 15% of them singletons; the top ten hold over 0.5%. These same records also appear under a second study, on yellow fever vaccine responses in identical twins.

The rearrangement joins TRBV14 to TRBJ2-1; 10 bases match TRBD2. This TCR derives from a woman between 18 and 29 years old in good health. Sequencing was performed on CD4+ T cells sorted from blood. The CDR3: CASSLRAGGGEQFF. The CDR3 DNA reads TGTGCCAGCAGCCTCAGAGCGGGAGGGGGTGAGCAGTTCTTC.